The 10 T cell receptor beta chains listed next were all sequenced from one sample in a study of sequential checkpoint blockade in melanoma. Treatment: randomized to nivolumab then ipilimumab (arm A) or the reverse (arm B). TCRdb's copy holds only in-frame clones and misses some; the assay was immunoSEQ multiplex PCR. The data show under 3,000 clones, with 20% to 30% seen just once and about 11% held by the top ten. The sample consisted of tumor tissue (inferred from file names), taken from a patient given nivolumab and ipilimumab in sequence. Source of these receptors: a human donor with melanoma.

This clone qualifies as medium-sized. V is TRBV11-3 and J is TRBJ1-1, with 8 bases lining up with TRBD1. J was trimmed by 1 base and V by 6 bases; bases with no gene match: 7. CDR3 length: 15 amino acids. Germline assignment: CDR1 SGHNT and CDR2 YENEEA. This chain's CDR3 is CASRRTGFTNTEAFF. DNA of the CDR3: TGTGCCAGCAGGAGGACAGGGTTTACGAACACTGAAGCTTTCTTT.

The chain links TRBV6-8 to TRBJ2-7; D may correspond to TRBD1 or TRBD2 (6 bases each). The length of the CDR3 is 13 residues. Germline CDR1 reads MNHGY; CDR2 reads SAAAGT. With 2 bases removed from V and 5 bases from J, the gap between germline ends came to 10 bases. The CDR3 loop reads CASSYGGRDEQYF. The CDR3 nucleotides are TGTGCCAGCAGTTACGGGGGGCGCGACGAGCAGTACTTC.

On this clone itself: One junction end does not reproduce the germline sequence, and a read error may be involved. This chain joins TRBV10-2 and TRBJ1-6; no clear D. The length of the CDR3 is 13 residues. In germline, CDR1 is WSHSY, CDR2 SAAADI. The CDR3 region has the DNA TGCGCCAGCAGTGCTCCGGGAAATTTACCCCTCCACTTT. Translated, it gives CASSAPGNLPLHF.

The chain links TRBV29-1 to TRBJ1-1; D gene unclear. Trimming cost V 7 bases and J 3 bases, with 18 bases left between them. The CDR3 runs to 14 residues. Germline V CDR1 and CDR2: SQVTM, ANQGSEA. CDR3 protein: CSGGSLWQDTEAFF. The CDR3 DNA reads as TGCAGCGGGGGATCCCTATGGCAGGACACTGAAGCTTTCTTT.

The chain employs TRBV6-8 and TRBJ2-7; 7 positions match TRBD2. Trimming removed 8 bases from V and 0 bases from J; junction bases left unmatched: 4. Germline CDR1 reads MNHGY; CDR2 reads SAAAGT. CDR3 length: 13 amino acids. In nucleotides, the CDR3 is TGTGCCAGCTGCCTAGCGGACTCCTACGAGCAGTACTTC. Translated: CASCLADSYEQYF.

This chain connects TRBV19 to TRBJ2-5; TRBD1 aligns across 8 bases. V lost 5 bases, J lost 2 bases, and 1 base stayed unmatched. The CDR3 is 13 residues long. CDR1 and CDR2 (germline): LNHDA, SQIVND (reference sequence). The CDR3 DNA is TGTGCCAGTAGTCAGGGGGCACAAGAGACCCAGTACTTC. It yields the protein CASSQGAQETQYF.

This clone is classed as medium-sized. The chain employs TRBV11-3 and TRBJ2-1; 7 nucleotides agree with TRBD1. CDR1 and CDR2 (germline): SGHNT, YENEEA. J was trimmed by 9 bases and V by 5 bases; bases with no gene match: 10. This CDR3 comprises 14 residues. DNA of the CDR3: TGTGCCAGCAGCCCCCGGGGAACAGGGGCTGAGCAGTTCTTC. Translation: CASSPRGTGAEQFF. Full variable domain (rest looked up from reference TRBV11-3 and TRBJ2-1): EAGVVQSPRYKIIEKKQPVAFWCNPISGHNTLYWYLQNLGQGPELLIRYENEEAVDDSQLPKDRFSAERLKGVDSTLKIQPAELGDSAVYLCASSPRGTGAEQFFGPGTRLTVL.

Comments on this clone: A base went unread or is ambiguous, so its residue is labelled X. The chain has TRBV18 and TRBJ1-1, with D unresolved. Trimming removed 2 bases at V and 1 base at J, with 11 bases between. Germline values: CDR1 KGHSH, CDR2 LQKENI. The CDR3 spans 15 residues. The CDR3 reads CASSPTGXSNTEAFF. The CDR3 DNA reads TGTGCCAGCTCACCAACGGGGRGGTCGAACACTGAAGCTTTCTTT.

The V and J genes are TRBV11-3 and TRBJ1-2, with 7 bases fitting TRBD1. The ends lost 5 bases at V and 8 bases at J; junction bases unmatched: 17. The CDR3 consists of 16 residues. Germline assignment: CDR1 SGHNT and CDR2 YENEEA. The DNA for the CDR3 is TGTGCCAGCAGCCCCCTAGCCGCAGGGGGGTCGAGGGGCTACACCTTC. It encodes CASSPLAAGGSRGYTF. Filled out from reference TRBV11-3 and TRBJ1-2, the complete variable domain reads EAGVVQSPRYKIIEKKQPVAFWCNPISGHNTLYWYLQNLGQGPELLIRYENEEAVDDSQLPKDRFSAERLKGVDSTLKIQPAELGDSAVYLCASSPLAAGGSRGYTFGSGTRLTVV.

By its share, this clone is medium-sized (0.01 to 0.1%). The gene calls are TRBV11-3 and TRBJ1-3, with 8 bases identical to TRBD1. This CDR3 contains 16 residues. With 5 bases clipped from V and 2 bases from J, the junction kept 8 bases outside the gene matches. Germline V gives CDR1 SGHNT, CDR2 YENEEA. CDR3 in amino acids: CASSTSQGAAGNTIYF. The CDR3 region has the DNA TGTGCCAGCAGCACCAGTCAGGGGGCCGCTGGAAACACCATATATTTT. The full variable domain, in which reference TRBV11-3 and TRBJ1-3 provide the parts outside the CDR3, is EAGVVQSPRYKIIEKKQPVAFWCNPISGHNTLYWYLQNLGQGPELLIRYENEEAVDDSQLPKDRFSAERLKGVDSTLKIQPAELGDSAVYLCASSTSQGAAGNTIYFGEGSWLTVV.